A selection of T cell receptor beta chains follows, all from one sample in a study of blood T cell repertoires in COVID-19. The method was immunoSEQ multiplex PCR; TCRdb's version includes in-frame clones alone and lacks a portion of them. The data show about 140,000 clones, 88% seen once. Input material: peripheral blood. Every receptor here comes from a man aged 45-60 years with active or convalescent COVID-19. Each CDR3 is given with its conserved first and last residue. Each record gives: V gene, CDR3 length, clone size, D gene, J gene, CDR3 protein, CDR3 DNA. D genes are given only for firm matches. Part of the rows lack a size; the others show once, few, many or a class for expanded clones.

>TRBV19|15|once|.|TRBJ1-1
CASRQSGGEAPEAFF
TGTGCCAGTAGACAATCCGGGGGAGAGGCGCCTGAAGCTTTCTTT
>TRBV5-1|14|.|TRBD1|TRBJ1-1
CASSLDRGNTEAFF
TGCGCCAGCAGCTTGGACAGGGGGAACACTGAAGCTTTCTTT
>TRBV9|16|.|TRBD1|TRBJ2-7
CASSVGVTGSSYEQYF
TGTGCCAGCAGCGTAGGAGTGACAGGGAGCTCCTACGAGCAGTACTTC
>TRBV7-8|16|.|TRBD1|TRBJ2-7
CASSSGLGQGTYEQYF
TGTGCCAGCAGCTCCGGCTTGGGACAGGGTACCTACGAGCAGTACTTC
>TRBV10-1|16|.|TRBD2|TRBJ2-3
CASSEILAGGVDTQYF
TGCGCCAGCAGTGAGATACTAGCGGGAGGGGTAGATACGCAGTATTTT
>TRBV19|20|.|TRBD2|TRBJ2-1
CASSTNGLLAGGPSYNEQFF
TGTGCCAGTAGTACAAACGGACTGCTAGCGGGAGGGCCATCCTACAATGAGCAGTTCTTC
>TRBV6-5|14|.|TRBD1|TRBJ2-1
CASTRTGLYNEQFF
TGTGCCAGCACCCGGACAGGGCTCTACAATGAGCAGTTCTTC
>TRBV7-6|16|.|TRBD2|TRBJ2-1
CASSLDGRGSYNEQFF
TGTGCCAGCAGCTTAGATGGGAGGGGCTCCTACAATGAGCAGTTCTTC
>TRBV7-2|19|.|TRBD2|TRBJ2-2
CASSLTYIAGSSYTGELFF
TGTGCCAGCAGCTTAACCTATATAGCGGGAAGTAGCTACACCGGGGAGCTGTTTTTT
>TRBV24-1|16|.|TRBD1|TRBJ2-6
CATSDSQGAGANVLTF
TGTGCCACCAGTGATTCACAGGGGGCTGGGGCCAACGTCCTGACTTTC
>TRBV2|16|.|TRBD1|TRBJ1-5
CASSESLGQGLEPQHF
TGTGCCAGCAGTGAATCCCTCGGACAGGGCCTCGAGCCCCAGCATTTT
>TRBV7-6|16|.|TRBD1|TRBJ2-2
CASSRYRGRDPGELFF
TGTGCCAGCAGCCGTTACAGGGGGCGGGATCCCGGGGAGCTGTTTTTT
>TRBV2|14|.|.|TRBJ2-7
CASSGTAVSYEQYF
TGTGCCAGCAGTGGGACAGCGGTCTCCTACGAGCAGTACTTC
>TRBV19|17|once|TRBD2|TRBJ2-7
CASSPGLAGSSSYEQYF
TGTGCCAGTAGTCCAGGACTAGCGGGATCGAGCTCCTACGAGCAGTACTTC
>TRBV4-2|16|.|.|TRBJ1-3
CASSQESTFSGNTIYF
TGTGCCAGCAGCCAAGAGAGCACCTTCTCTGGAAACACCATATATTTT
>TRBV18|14|.|.|TRBJ2-3
CASSHRRSTDTQYF
TGTGCCAGCTCTCACAGGAGAAGCACAGATACGCAGTATTTT
>TRBV9|16|once|TRBD2|TRBJ2-2
CASSGGLAGNTGELFF
TGTGCCAGCAGCGGGGGACTAGCGGGTAACACCGGGGAGCTGTTTTTT
>TRBV11-2|13|.|.|TRBJ2-7
CASSQPTAYEQYF
TGTGCCAGCAGCCAGCCGACAGCCTACGAGCAGTACTTC
>TRBV24-1|14|.|.|TRBJ2-1
CATSDLTGRSEQFF
TGTGCCACCAGTGATTTGACGGGAAGGAGTGAGCAGTTCTTC
>TRBV28|15|once|.|TRBJ1-5
CASSSGDRSNQPQHF
TGTGCCAGCAGTTCAGGAGACAGGAGCAATCAGCCCCAGCATTTT
>TRBV6-5|15|.|TRBD1|TRBJ2-1
CASSSGTGGFDEQFF
TGTGCCAGCAGCTCCGGGACAGGGGGCTTCGATGAGCAGTTCTTC
>TRBV27|16|.|.|TRBJ2-7
CASSSAGTPKGGEQYF
TGTGCCAGCAGTTCCGCCGGGACCCCAAAAGGGGGCGAGCAGTACTTC
>TRBV7-2|18|few|.|TRBJ2-4
CASSLASRGPLAKNIQYF
TGTGCCAGCAGCTTAGCGTCCAGGGGCCCTTTAGCCAAAAACATTCAGTACTTC